This entry lists 21 T cell receptor beta chains sequenced from one sample in a study of T cells in Graves' hyperthyroidism and ophthalmopathy. TCR beta CDR3 regions were amplified from RNA transcripts. TCR CDR3 underwent first-round RT-PCR with the HTBI primer set. Using its own MiXCR run on the multiplex PCR reads, TCRdb lists one record per CDR3 protein. The table lists a few hundred thousand distinct CDR3 sequences, roughly 20% of them singletons. Sequenced sample: blood. These receptors were obtained from a man in his late teens or twenties with Graves' hyperthyroidism.

This clonotype has only a few counts. The J gene is TRBJ2-7, the V gene TRBV4-1, with 7 bases fitting TRBD1. The CDR3 length is 16 residues. Germline V gives CDR1 MGHRA, CDR2 YSYEKL. The ends lost 4 bases at V and 0 bases at J; junction bases unmatched: 9. The CDR3 region is CASSRRDSRDSYEQYF. CDR3 bases: TGCGCCAGCAGCCGAAGGGACAGCAGAGACTCCTACGAGCAGTACTTC.

This clonotype showed up many times. This chain uses TRBV2 with TRBJ1-5; a possible D gene is TRBD1 (5 bases). The CDR3 extends over 15 amino acids. Per the germline V gene, CDR1 is SNHLY and CDR2 is FYNNEI. V was trimmed by 6 bases and J by 0 bases, leaving 12 bases between them. The DNA for the CDR3 is TGTGCCAGCAGGGGGGACGGCAATAGCAATCAGCCCCAGCATTTT. This encodes CASRGDGNSNQPQHF.

This clonotype was counted at least ten times. CDR3 nucleotides: TGTGCCACCAGCAGAGATTACGGGACAGGATCCATTAGCAATCAGCCCCAGCATTTT. Amino acid sequence: CATSRDYGTGSISNQPQHF. The chain has TRBV15 and TRBJ1-5; 8 bases fit TRBD1. J gave up 0 bases and V 0 bases, and 10 bases lay outside the gene matches. The CDR3 spans 19 residues. Germline CDR1 and CDR2: LNHNV and YYDKDF (reference sequence).

Ten or more counts support this clonotype. The chain combines TRBV24-1 with TRBJ2-2; no firm D call. Germline lookup yields CDR1 KGHDR and CDR2 SFDVKD. This CDR3 is built from 16 residues. Trimming cost V 3 bases and J 1 base, with 11 bases left between them. CDR3 sequence (DNA): TGTGCCACCAGTGATCCCGACACCCTGAACACCGGGGAGCTGTTTTTT. This encodes CATSDPDTLNTGELFF.

At least ten counts were recorded for this clonotype. This chain links TRBV11-3 with TRBJ2-5; maybe TRBD2 (6 bases). CDR1 and CDR2 from the germline V gene are SGHNT and YENEEA. This CDR3 has 13 amino acids. Trimming left V 5 bases short and J 3 bases short, with 10 bases between. The chain's CDR3 is CASSQDYKETQYF. CDR3 DNA: TGTGCCAGCAGCCAGGACTATAAAGAGACCCAGTACTTC.

This clonotype was recorded at least ten times. The chain recombines TRBV15 with TRBJ1-1, with D uncertain. The CDR3 totals 14 residues. V gave up 0 bases and J gave up 2 bases, with 7 bases separating them. CDR1 is LNHNV, CDR2 YYDKDF, per germline (reference sequence). The CDR3 region is CATSREAANTEAFF. The CDR3 bases are TGTGCCACCAGCAGAGAAGCAGCTAACACTGAAGCTTTCTTT.

V and J are TRBV29-1 and TRBJ2-7; no clear D. Germline loops: CDR1 SQVTM, CDR2 ANQGSEA. V was cut by 8 bases and J by 5 bases, with 13 bases left in between. This CDR3 spans 11 amino acids. As DNA, the CDR3 is TGCAGCACCGAAGCCGGCGACGAGCAGTACTTC. This encodes CSTEAGDEQYF.

This clonotype showed up many times. CDR3 loop: CASSTRVGYTF. The CDR3 DNA sequence: TGTGCCAGCAGTACCAGGGTTGGCTACACCTTC. This chain uses TRBV2 with TRBJ1-2; tentatively, D is TRBD1 (5 bases). Germline CDR1 reads SNHLY; CDR2 reads FYNNEI. The CDR3 contains 11 residues. V gave up 5 bases and J gave up 7 bases, with 8 bases separating them.

The rearrangement links TRBV19 to TRBJ2-1; D might be TRBD1 or TRBD2, each matching 5 bases. The V gene's germline CDR1 is LNHDA and CDR2 SQIVND (reference sequence). Deletions cut 7 bases from V and 4 bases from J, with 11 bases between. CDR3 size: 13 residues. The CDR3 DNA is TGTGCCAGTATGGGGGACGGATACAATGAGCAGTTCTTC. Translated: CASMGDGYNEQFF.

There are many counts of this clonotype. The junction shows a germline mismatch at one end, possibly a read error. The chain joins TRBV6-6 to TRBJ1-1; TRBD1 matches 8 bases. CDR3 size: 12 residues. Germline assignment: CDR1 MNHNY and CDR2 SVGAGI (reference sequence). The CDR3 spells CASSFGTGEVFF. CDR3 DNA: TGTGCCAGCAGTTTCGGGACAGGCGAAGTTTTCTTT.

This clonotype was counted ten times or more. The rearrangement links TRBV20-1 to TRBJ1-1; unclear D gene. From germline, CDR1 is DFQATT and CDR2 SNEGSKA (reference sequence). V lost 3 bases and J 1 base, leaving 6 bases between the germline ends. The CDR3 runs to 12 residues. The chain's CDR3 is CSASPTNTEAFF. CDR3 sequence (DNA): TGCAGTGCTAGCCCCACGAACACTGAAGCTTTCTTT.

This rearrangement joins TRBV29-1 to TRBJ2-7; 13 nucleotides align to TRBD2. Germline V gene lookup returns CDR1 SQVTM and CDR2 ANQGSEA. The CDR3 has 14 amino acids. Germline trimming cut 4 bases from V and 2 bases from J; bases unmatched to any gene: 2. The CDR3 reads CSVVTSGGAYEQYF. The CDR3 nucleotides read TGCAGCGTTGTTACTAGCGGGGGGGCCTACGAGCAGTACTTC.

This clonotype was detected ten times or more. This rearrangement joins TRBV20-1 to TRBJ2-2; D is unresolved. There are 13 residues in the CDR3. Trimming removed 6 bases at V and 4 bases at J, with 12 bases between. The germline CDR1 and CDR2 sequences are DFQATT and SNEGSKA (reference sequence). As DNA, the CDR3 is TGCAGTGCCCTGGATGGGGTCACCGGGGAGCTGTTTTTT. Protein: CSALDGVTGELFF.

This clonotype occurred many times. The CDR3 loop reads CASSLLDRTGASGANVLTF. The CDR3 bases are TGTGCCAGCAGTTTACTCGACCGGACAGGGGCGTCCGGGGCCAACGTCCTGACTTTC. The chain is built from TRBV6-2 or TRBV6-3 and TRBJ2-6; TRBD1 matches 9 bases. Germline V gene sequence: CDR1 MNHEY, CDR2 SVGEGT. The CDR3 contains 19 residues. V shed 4 bases, J shed 4 bases, and the junction held 14 bases outside the gene matches.

The chain uses TRBV29-1 and TRBJ2-5; the match to TRBD2 covers 7 bases. The V segment lost 7 bases and the J segment 3 bases; nucleotides outside the gene matches: 5. Germline V gene data show CDR1 as SQVTM and CDR2 as ANQGSEA. The CDR3 is made up of 12 amino acids. As DNA, the CDR3 is TGCAGCGGTGGGCTAGCGGAAGAGACCCAGTACTTC. Amino acid sequence: CSGGLAEETQYF.

The chain joins TRBV6-2 or TRBV6-3 to TRBJ2-7, with D uncertain. There are 13 residues in the CDR3. V gave up 7 bases and J gave up 2 bases, with 12 bases separating them. The germline CDR1 and CDR2 sequences are MNHEY and SVGEGT. CDR3 nucleotide sequence: TGTGCCAGCACTTCGACTGACCCCTACGAGCAGTACTTC. Its translation: CASTSTDPYEQYF.

The chain uses TRBV27 and TRBJ2-7; 9 positions match TRBD2. Germline CDR1 reads MNHEY; CDR2 reads SMNVEV (reference sequence). V trimming: 3 bases; J trimming: 0 bases; junction bases outside the gene matches: 9. CDR3 length: 17 residues. CDR3 amino acids: CASSFLSNSGSSYEQYF. In DNA, the CDR3 is TGTGCCAGCAGTTTTCTCTCGAATAGCGGGAGCTCCTACGAGCAGTACTTC.

This clonotype was seen repeatedly, ten times or more. The chain joins TRBV6-1 to TRBJ2-7; D is unclear. Germline loops: CDR1 MNHNS, CDR2 SASEGT. Between the trimmed V and J ends, which lost 3 bases and 1 base, there was a span of 10 bases. The length of the CDR3 is 14 residues. The CDR3 nucleotides read TGTGCCAGCAGTGAGCGCAGTAAATCCTACGAGCAGTACTTC. As protein: CASSERSKSYEQYF.

Many counts were recorded for this clonotype. The V and J genes are TRBV6-1 and TRBJ1-5; D gene uncertain. CDR3 length: 15 residues. CDR1 MNHNS and CDR2 SASEGT come from the germline V gene. The V end lost 7 bases, the J end lost 0 bases, and 13 bases lay between the germline ends. Here the CDR3 reads CASILEVYSNQPQHF. In nucleotides, the CDR3 is TGTGCCAGCATATTGGAAGTTTATAGCAATCAGCCCCAGCATTTT.

This clonotype was seen many times. The gene calls are TRBV12-3 or TRBV12-4 and TRBJ2-5, with 7 positions matching TRBD2. The CDR3 is 14 amino acids. With V trimmed by 7 bases and J by 5 bases, 10 bases remained unmatched. The DNA of the CDR3 is TGTGCCAGCACCATGTGGGGAGGGCTGGAGACCCAGTACTTC. Translation: CASTMWGGLETQYF.

The chain employs TRBV9 and TRBJ2-5, with D tentatively TRBD1 or TRBD2 (6 bases each). Looked up from germline, CDR1 is SGDLS and CDR2 is YYNGEE. The CDR3 runs 14 residues. Between the trimmed V and J ends, which lost 0 bases and 4 bases, there was a span of 10 bases. CDR3 in amino acids: CASSVVGGLETQYF. CDR3 DNA: TGTGCCAGCAGCGTAGTCGGGGGCTTAGAGACCCAGTACTTC. Full variable domain (rest looked up from reference TRBV9 and TRBJ2-5): DSGVTQTPKHLITATGQRVTLRCSPRSGDLSVYWYQQSLDQGLQFLIQYYNGEERAKGNILERFSAQQFPDLHSELNLSSLELGDSALYFCASSVVGGLETQYFGPGTRLLVL.